These 22 T cell receptor beta chains share one sample of origin, sequenced in a study of response to subunit inactivated influenza vaccine. TCRdb passed the RT-PCR reads through MiXCR, listing each CDR3 protein once. The table includes 700,000 to 800,000 distinct CDR3 sequences, approximately 18% detected once. Source: PBMCs from blood, taken 4 to 6 days after vaccination. The receptor set was obtained from a man aged 45-60 years who received an inactivated influenza vaccine.

The chain carries TRBV6-1 and TRBJ1-5; D call uncertain. CDR1 is MNHNS, CDR2 SASEGT, per germline. This CDR3 region has 15 residues. Trimming took off 10 bases at V and 0 bases at J, with 16 bases between the two ends. CDR3 in amino acids: CATQRVPYSNQPQHF. The CDR3 DNA is TGTGCCACCCAACGGGTCCCGTATAGCAATCAGCCCCAGCATTTT.

This clonotype occurred a few times. The gene calls are TRBV29-1 and TRBJ1-1; 10 bases agree with TRBD1. CDR3 length: 14 amino acids. From germline, CDR1 is SQVTM and CDR2 ANQGSEA. The V gene end was trimmed by 7 bases and the J gene end by 5 bases; junction bases not matched to a gene: 10. CDR3 residues: CSGDRDRGFTEAFF. Here the CDR3 DNA reads TGCAGCGGCGACCGGGACAGGGGTTTTACTGAAGCTTTCTTT. The variable domain in full, completed from reference TRBV29-1 and TRBJ1-1, reads SAVISQKPSRDICQRGTSLTIQCQVDSQVTMMFWYRQQPGQSLTLIATANQGSEATYESGFVIDKFPISRPNLTFSTLTVSNMSPEDSSIYLCSGDRDRGFTEAFFGQGTRLTVV.

The chain has TRBV9 and TRBJ2-1, with D possibly matching TRBD2 (6 bases). V was pared by 3 bases and J by 3 bases, with 22 bases between. From germline, CDR1 is SGDLS and CDR2 YYNGEE. This CDR3 is 18 amino acids long. CDR3 sequence: CASSASTDSSANYNEQFF. CDR3 bases: TGTGCCAGCAGCGCCTCGACAGATTCTAGCGCTAACTACAATGAGCAGTTCTTC.

This clonotype was seen a handful of times. V gene TRBV4-3 combines with J gene TRBJ2-1; D is unresolved. The length of the CDR3 is 16 residues. Germline V gene sequence: CDR1 LGHNA, CDR2 YSLEER. Trimming removed 0 bases from V and 4 bases from J, with 13 bases in between. CDR3 amino acids: CASSQEISPRYNEQFF. For the CDR3, the DNA is TGCGCCAGCAGCCAAGAAATTAGTCCTCGATACAATGAGCAGTTCTTC.

The J gene is TRBJ2-7, the V gene TRBV7-2; 14 positions match TRBD2. This CDR3 is 16 amino acids long. CDR1 and CDR2 from the germline V gene are SGHTA and FQGNSA. The junction had 7 bases not matched to a gene; V was cut back by 4 bases and J by 5 bases. The CDR3 here is CASSSPAGLAGDEQYF. The DNA of the CDR3 is TGTGCCAGCAGCTCCCCAGCGGGACTAGCGGGAGACGAGCAGTACTTC.

The V gene is TRBV7-2, the J gene TRBJ1-2; possibly TRBD1 for D (5 bases). Per germline, CDR1 SGHTA and CDR2 FQGNSA. The CDR3 extends over 13 amino acids. The ends were cut back, 5 bases at V and 4 bases at J, with 11 bases in the middle. DNA for the CDR3: TGTGCCAGCAGCCCAGGGCCAACCTATGGCTACACCTTC. This gives the protein CASSPGPTYGYTF.

This clonotype appeared many times. The chain recombines TRBV20-1 with TRBJ1-5, with 8 bases aligning to TRBD1. In germline, CDR1 is DFQATT, CDR2 SNEGSKA (reference sequence). The CDR3 sequence is 12 residues long. V gave up 6 bases and J gave up 7 bases; unmatched junction bases: 5. The CDR3 here is CSAGQGTQPQHF. The CDR3 nucleotides are TGCAGTGCCGGACAGGGTACGCAGCCCCAGCATTTT.

There are a few counts of this clonotype. The chain combines TRBV6-1 with TRBJ1-1; D call uncertain. The V and J ends lost 4 bases and 0 bases respectively, with 6 bases between them. The CDR3 length is 13 residues. Germline-derived CDR1 and CDR2 are MNHNS and SASEGT. The DNA for the CDR3 is TGTGCCAGCAGTGCCCCTATGAACACTGAAGCTTTCTTT. This codes for CASSAPMNTEAFF.

This clonotype was seen a handful of times. V usage is TRBV7-2 and J usage is TRBJ1-2; TRBD1 aligns across 7 bases. V lost 5 bases to trimming and J lost 8 bases; unmatched junction nucleotides: 8. This CDR3 spans 13 amino acids. Looked up from germline, CDR1 is SGHTA and CDR2 is FQGNSA. The CDR3 loop reads CASSADRLSGYTF. As DNA, the CDR3 is TGTGCCAGCAGCGCGGACAGGTTAAGCGGCTACACCTTC.

This clonotype turned up a few times. The J gene is TRBJ1-1, the V gene TRBV12-3 or TRBV12-4; D remains unclear. The V end lost 2 bases, the J end lost 6 bases, and 13 bases lay between the germline ends. CDR3 length: 14 amino acids. CDR3 loop: CASSLSGSYPEAFF. The CDR3 DNA follows: TGTGCCAGCAGTTTAAGCGGTAGTTACCCTGAAGCTTTCTTT.

This clonotype showed up just a few times. This chain links TRBV7-8 with TRBJ2-1; no firm D call. Germline CDR1 and CDR2: SGHVS and FQNEAQ. This CDR3 is built from 14 residues. Trimming shortened V by 5 bases and J by 0 bases, and 8 bases separated the two germline ends. The CDR3 coding sequence is TGTGCCAGCAGCGCCCAGATCTCCTACAATGAGCAGTTCTTC. Translated, it gives CASSAQISYNEQFF.

The chain links TRBV6-5 to TRBJ1-4; no reliable D call. The CDR3 has 16 amino acids. V shed 1 base and J shed 4 bases, with 13 bases lying between them. Germline lookup yields CDR1 MNHEY and CDR2 SVGAGI. CDR3 bases: TGTGCCAGCAGTTACTTGACCGCCGCCCATAATGAAAAACTGTTTTTT. It translates to CASSYLTAAHNEKLFF.

This clonotype was observed a few times. This chain uses TRBV10-3 with TRBJ1-4; D unresolved. V was clipped by 3 bases and J by 10 bases, with 18 bases between them. This CDR3 region has 15 residues. Germline CDR1 ENHRY, CDR2 SYGVKD. The CDR3 nucleotides read TGTGCCATCAGTGAAAGTGGCAAGTTGGAAGGAAAACTGTTTTTT. It encodes CAISESGKLEGKLFF.

V and J are TRBV20-1 and TRBJ2-1; D perhaps matches TRBD2 (6 bases). The CDR3 runs to 17 residues. Germline CDR1 and CDR2: DFQATT and SNEGSKA (reference sequence). V was pared by 3 bases and J by 1 base, with 19 bases between. The CDR3, as DNA: TGCAGTGCTAGGCTAAGGTCGGGGGTATGGTCCTACAATGAGCAGTTCTTC. This codes for CSARLRSGVWSYNEQFF.

The rearrangement joins TRBV5-1 to TRBJ2-1; 7 positions match TRBD1. CDR1 and CDR2 (germline): SGHRS, YFSETQ. This CDR3 comprises 14 residues. V gave up 4 bases and J gave up 5 bases; unmatched junction bases: 6. CDR3 protein: CASSRTGRDNEQFF. The CDR3 DNA is TGCGCCAGCAGCCGGACAGGACGGGACAATGAGCAGTTCTTC.

Only a few counts were recorded for this clonotype. V is TRBV20-1 and J is TRBJ1-5; TRBD1 agrees at 7 bases. The germline V gene has CDR1 DFQATT and CDR2 SNEGSKA (reference sequence). This CDR3 has 14 amino acids. V shed 6 bases and J 2 bases; nucleotides not matched to a gene: 7. The CDR3 DNA reads TGCAGTGCCTATTCTGACAGGGGCAATCAGCCCCAGCATTTT. As protein: CSAYSDRGNQPQHF.

This clonotype was seen many times. J is TRBJ2-1 and V is TRBV12-3 or TRBV12-4; TRBD2 aligns across 9 bases. The CDR3 runs to 15 residues. V shed 1 base and J 4 bases; nucleotides not matched to a gene: 2. The CDR3 here is CASSLGTSAYNEQFF. In DNA form, the CDR3 reads TGTGCCAGCAGTTTAGGGACTAGCGCTTACAATGAGCAGTTCTTC.

This clonotype was picked up many times. This chain connects TRBV12-3 or TRBV12-4 to TRBJ2-2; no reliable D call. V was shortened by 7 bases and J by 1 base, with 7 bases between the two germline ends. The CDR3 is made up of 13 amino acids. For the CDR3, the DNA is TGTGCCAGCACATGGTGGAACACCGGGGAGCTGTTTTTT. Translation gives CASTWWNTGELFF.

The chain links TRBV5-1 to TRBJ2-7; 7 bases are shared with TRBD2. V lost 4 bases to trimming and J lost 4 bases; unmatched junction nucleotides: 8. This CDR3 has 14 amino acids. CDR1 is SGHRS, CDR2 YFSETQ, per germline. As DNA, the CDR3 is TGCGCCAGCAGCCCTCCGGGACTAAAGTACGAGCAGTACTTC. Translated: CASSPPGLKYEQYF.

This clonotype was seen a handful of times. The chain is built from TRBV5-1 and TRBJ2-1; 11 bases line up with TRBD2. The CDR3 consists of 14 residues. The V segment lost 0 bases and the J segment 10 bases; nucleotides outside the gene matches: 3. Per germline, CDR1 SGHRS and CDR2 YFSETQ. The CDR3 DNA reads as TGCGCCAGCAGCTTGGATCCTAGCGGGGGGGAGCAGTTCTTC. Translated, it gives CASSLDPSGGEQFF.

The genes are TRBV12-3 or TRBV12-4 and TRBJ2-7; 7 bases align to TRBD1. The CDR3 length is 14 residues. V dropped 6 bases and J dropped 0; count of bases not matched to a gene: 5. The chain's CDR3 is CASRPTGVSYEQYF. The CDR3 nucleotides read TGTGCCAGCAGGCCTACAGGGGTCTCCTACGAGCAGTACTTC.

The chain joins TRBV4-1 to TRBJ1-1; D remains unclear. The CDR3 has 15 residues. V was trimmed by 1 base and J by 1 base, leaving 10 bases between them. Germline values: CDR1 MGHRA, CDR2 YSYEKL. The DNA of the CDR3 is TGCGCCAGCAGCCAAGTTTTCCCAGGGAACACTGAAGCTTTCTTT. Amino acids: CASSQVFPGNTEAFF.